Presented here are 25 T cell receptor beta chains from one specimen sequenced in a study of siplizumab effects on memory and regulatory T cells. Libraries were prepared by immunoSEQ multiplex PCR; TCRdb keeps only in-frame clonotypes and omits some of them. The top ten clones hold approximately 17% of a sample with more than 70,000 clones, around 95% of them seen once. Material for sequencing was CD8+ T cells sorted from blood. These receptor sequences come from a human donor in good health.

The rearrangement links TRBV27 to TRBJ2-6; D not certain. Per germline, CDR1 MNHEY and CDR2 SMNVEV (reference sequence). The ends were cut back, 8 bases at V and 0 bases at J, with 14 bases in the middle. The CDR3 is 16 residues long. Here the CDR3 DNA reads TGTGCCAGCCAACAGAGACCCGTCTCTGGGGCCAACGTCCTGACTTTC. Residues: CASQQRPVSGANVLTF. The full variable domain, completed using reference TRBV27 and TRBJ2-6, is EAQVTQNPRYLITVTGKKLTVTCSQNMNHEYMSWYRQDPGLGLRQIYYSMNVEVTDKGDVPEGYKVSRKEKRNFPLILESPSPNQTSLYFCASQQRPVSGANVLTFGAGSRLTVL.

V usage is TRBV5-1 and J usage is TRBJ2-3; D is unclear. The germline V gene encodes CDR1 SGHRS and CDR2 YFSETQ. The CDR3 extends over 10 amino acids. V lost 8 bases and J 2 bases, leaving 3 bases between the germline ends. The CDR3 DNA follows: TGCGCCAGAACCACAGATACGCAGTATTTT. Translating it yields CARTTDTQYF.

The chain uses TRBV10-2 and TRBJ2-5, with 10 bases lining up with TRBD2. From germline, CDR1 is WSHSY and CDR2 SAAADI. The V gene end was trimmed by 6 bases and the J gene end by 3 bases; junction bases not matched to a gene: 7. This CDR3 is built from 15 residues. DNA of the CDR3: TGCGCCAGCAGGCCGCTAGCGGGAGCTGAAGAGACCCAGTACTTC. Translation gives CASRPLAGAEETQYF.

The gene calls are TRBV5-6 and TRBJ2-5; the D gene could be TRBD1 or TRBD2 (5 bases each). The germline CDR1 and CDR2 sequences are SGHDT and YYEEEE. This CDR3 is 14 amino acids long. Trimming left V 0 bases short and J 5 bases short, with 11 bases between. The CDR3 DNA reads as TGTGCCAGCAGCTTGGTTAGGGGCGGGGAGACCCAGTACTTC. This gives the protein CASSLVRGGETQYF.

The J gene is TRBJ2-7, the V gene TRBV6-5, with 7 bases that match TRBD2. Trimming removed 2 bases from V and 3 bases from J; junction bases left unmatched: 7. Germline V CDR1 and CDR2: MNHEY, SVGAGI. CDR3 length: 15 residues. The CDR3 DNA sequence: TGTGCCAGCAGTTACCCGAAGCGGGATAGCTACGAGCAGTACTTC. Translation: CASSYPKRDSYEQYF.

This chain uses TRBV5-4 with TRBJ2-7, with 9 bases that match TRBD2. The CDR3 runs to 13 residues. V was pared by 8 bases and J by 4 bases, with 7 bases of the junction left unmatched. Per germline, CDR1 SGHNT and CDR2 YYREEE (reference sequence). The CDR3 DNA reads TGTGCCAGGAGGACTAGCGAAGGATACGAGCAGTACTTC. Translated, it gives CARRTSEGYEQYF.

This clone was observed a handful of times. The chain uses TRBV11-2 and TRBJ1-2; D is perhaps TRBD1 (6 bases). The CDR3 loop spans 14 amino acids. Germline CDR1 SGHAT, CDR2 FQNNGV. Trimming left V 1 base short and J 4 bases short, with 10 bases between. The CDR3 loop is CASSLGGLGYGYTF. The CDR3 nucleotides read TGTGCCAGCAGCTTAGGGGGGCTCGGCTATGGCTACACCTTC.

The J gene is TRBJ2-1, the V gene TRBV6-5, with D tentatively TRBD1 or TRBD2 (5 bases each). The germline CDR1 and CDR2 sequences are MNHEY and SVGAGI. The CDR3 covers 12 residues. Trimming removed 7 bases from V and 12 bases from J, with 16 bases in between. CDR3 in amino acids: CASTKATGGQFF. DNA for the CDR3: TGTGCCAGCACCAAGGCGACTGGGGGGCAGTTCTTC.

This clone was found once. The chain uses TRBV28 and TRBJ2-1, with TRBD2 identical over 10 bases. Per the germline V gene, CDR1 is MDHEN and CDR2 is SYDVKM. The V and J ends lost 0 bases and 9 bases, in that order; junction bases with no gene match: 8. CDR3 length: 16 residues. CDR3 nucleotide sequence: TGTGCCAGCAGTTTATGGGCTAGCGGGAGCACTCGTGAGCAGTTCTTC. Translating gives CASSLWASGSTREQFF. The whole variable domain, filled in from reference TRBV28 and TRBJ2-1, reads DVKVTQSSRYLVKRTGEKVFLECVQDMDHENMFWYRQDPGLGLRLIYFSYDVKMKEKGDIPEGYSVSREKKERFSLILESASTNQTSMYLCASSLWASGSTREQFFGPGTRLTVL.

Comments on this clone: Other DNA sequences in this specimen translate into the identical CDR3. The chain recombines TRBV19 with TRBJ2-1; D unclear. Germline values: CDR1 LNHDA, CDR2 SQIVND (reference sequence). The CDR3 is made up of 15 amino acids. Trimming removed 2 bases at V and 0 bases at J, with 8 bases between. DNA of the CDR3: TGTGCCAGTAGTATATCCGGAAGCTCCTACAATGAGCAGTTCTTC. This translates into CASSISGSSYNEQFF.

The V call is TRBV27, the J call TRBJ2-7, with 12 bases identical to TRBD1. This CDR3 comprises 15 residues. The V gene end was trimmed by 1 base and the J gene end by 5 bases; junction bases not matched to a gene: 3. From germline, CDR1 is MNHEY and CDR2 SMNVEV (reference sequence). The CDR3 DNA is TGTGCCAGCAGTTTATGGGGACAGGGGGCCGACGAGCAGTACTTC. Its translation is CASSLWGQGADEQYF.

This sequence joins TRBV6-5 and TRBJ2-1; D is undetermined. The V gene's germline CDR1 is MNHEY and CDR2 SVGAGI. This CDR3 is 12 amino acids long. Between the trimmed V and J ends, which lost 2 bases and 9 bases, there was a span of 8 bases. The CDR3 loop reads CASSYPSSEQFF. CDR3 in DNA: TGTGCCAGCAGTTACCCGAGTTCTGAGCAGTTCTTC.

This rearrangement joins TRBV27 to TRBJ1-2; TRBD1 agrees at 7 bases. Germline trimming cut 2 bases from V and 4 bases from J; bases unmatched to any gene: 1. The CDR3 contains 13 residues. Germline V gives CDR1 MNHEY, CDR2 SMNVEV (reference sequence). In DNA form, the CDR3 reads TGTGCCAGCAGTTTAGGGGACAGCTATGGCTACACCTTC. Translated: CASSLGDSYGYTF.

The chain combines TRBV6-6 with TRBJ2-2, with D possibly being TRBD2 (5 bases). The CDR3 has 16 amino acids. Trimming removed 0 bases from V and 0 bases from J, with 8 bases in between. Germline CDR1 is MNHNY and CDR2 is SVGAGI (reference sequence). This CDR3 reads CASSYSIAPNTGELFF. The CDR3 DNA follows: TGTGCCAGCAGTTACTCGATAGCGCCGAACACCGGGGAGCTGTTTTTT.

The V gene is TRBV5-1, the J gene TRBJ1-1; TRBD1 matches at 7 bases. From germline, CDR1 is SGHRS and CDR2 YFSETQ. CDR3 length: 13 residues. The J segment lost 4 bases and the V segment lost 2 bases, leaving 2 bases of the junction unmatched. The chain's CDR3 is CASSLNRGTEAFF. CDR3 DNA: TGCGCCAGCAGCTTAAACAGGGGCACTGAAGCTTTCTTT.

J is TRBJ2-3 and V is TRBV4-2; 11 bases match TRBD2. The trim removed 1 base at V and 0 bases at J, leaving 0 bases unmatched. This CDR3 spans 16 amino acids. The germline V gene has CDR1 LGHNA and CDR2 YNFKEQ. CDR3: CASSQGTSGSTDTQYF. The CDR3 nucleotides read TGTGCCAGCAGCCAAGGGACTAGCGGGAGCACAGATACGCAGTATTTT.

This sequence joins TRBV19 and TRBJ2-1; 10 positions agree with TRBD2. Per germline, CDR1 LNHDA and CDR2 SQIVND (reference sequence). The CDR3 is 15 residues long. V lost 4 bases and J lost 3; bases outside the gene matches: 3. The CDR3 nucleotides are TGTGCCAGTAGTAGGACTAGCGGAGACTACAATGAGCAGTTCTTC. Translated: CASSRTSGDYNEQFF.

The gene calls are TRBV14 and TRBJ1-1; D gene unclear. The V end was cut by 1 base, the J end by 1 base, with 13 bases between. The CDR3 is 16 amino acids. Germline V gene sequence: CDR1 SGHDN, CDR2 FVKESK. Written as DNA, the CDR3 is TGTGCCAGCAGCCAAGTTTCGGCAGGCGCGAACACTGAAGCTTTCTTT. Residues: CASSQVSAGANTEAFF.

The rearrangement uses TRBV29-1 and TRBJ2-7; D is possibly TRBD1 (5 bases). Germline CDR1 SQVTM, CDR2 ANQGSEA. The ends were cut back, 7 bases at V and 6 bases at J, with 19 bases in the middle. This CDR3 is built from 13 residues. CDR3 sequence (DNA): TGCAGCGGGATACAGGCCTCGACGACCGAGCAGTACTTC. Protein product: CSGIQASTTEQYF.

The chain uses TRBV5-1 and TRBJ2-5, with unresolved D. The germline gives CDR1 SGHRS, CDR2 YFSETQ. The CDR3 sequence is 12 residues long. V was shortened by 6 bases and J by 1 base, with 7 bases between the two germline ends. The CDR3: CASKNSQETQYF. CDR3 sequence (DNA): TGCGCCAGCAAGAACAGCCAAGAGACCCAGTACTTC.

The chain joins TRBV4-1 to TRBJ1-2; TRBD1 matches 11 bases. CDR1 is MGHRA and CDR2 is YSYEKL in the germline V gene. CDR3 length equals 16 residues. The V gene end was trimmed by 0 bases and the J gene end by 5 bases; junction bases not matched to a gene: 5. CDR3 region: CASSQEDRGLIYGYTF. The CDR3 nucleotides read TGCGCCAGCAGCCAAGAGGACAGGGGGCTTATTTATGGCTACACCTTC.

The rearrangement links TRBV9 to TRBJ2-1; 7 positions agree with TRBD2. The CDR3 totals 16 residues. Germline CDR1 and CDR2: SGDLS and YYNGEE. Trimming took 1 base from V and 9 from J; bases not matched to a gene: 13. The CDR3 bases are TGTGCCAGCAGCGTATCTGGGGGGAGCGGGAAGGGTGAGCAGTTCTTC. This encodes CASSVSGGSGKGEQFF.

The DNA of the CDR3 is TGTGCCAGCAGCCGTACAGAAATGAACACTGAAGCTTTCTTT. It yields the protein CASSRTEMNTEAFF. This rearrangement joins TRBV7-6 to TRBJ1-1; D is unresolved. The germline CDR1 and CDR2 sequences are SGHVS and FNYEAQ. The ends were cut back, 5 bases at V and 0 bases at J, with 10 bases in the middle. The CDR3 covers 14 residues.

This chain links TRBV4-2 with TRBJ2-3, with 7 bases that match TRBD2. The V gene's germline CDR1 is LGHNA and CDR2 YNFKEQ. This CDR3 is 18 amino acids long. J gave up 7 bases and V 3 bases, and 19 bases lay outside the gene matches. The CDR3 region is CASSHPRGVAGLSYTQYF. In nucleotides, the CDR3 is TGTGCCAGCAGCCACCCACGGGGGGTAGCGGGCTTAAGTTATACGCAGTATTTT.

V gene TRBV7-9 combines with J gene TRBJ1-5; 9 bases align to TRBD1. Unmatched junction bases numbered 11, after V lost 1 base and J lost 7 bases. The CDR3 contains 17 residues. Germline assignment: CDR1 SEHNR and CDR2 FQNEAQ (reference sequence). CDR3 DNA: TGTGCCAGCAGCTTAGGGACAGGGGACGCGTGGAGACAGCCCCAGCATTTT. It translates to CASSLGTGDAWRQPQHF.